The 7 T cell receptor beta chains in this list originate from one sample, sequenced in a study of Graves' ophthalmopathy and Graves' hyperthyroidism. The authors amplified TCR beta CDR3 regions from RNA transcripts. A first-round RT-PCR used HTBI primers, followed by a second-round multiplex PCR. In TCRdb, the multiplex PCR reads were re-called with MiXCR into one record per CDR3 protein. The sample yields some 160,000 distinct CDR3 sequences, 39% seen once. What was sequenced was peripheral blood. The receptors were sampled from a young man with Graves' ophthalmopathy.

The J gene is TRBJ1-2, the V gene TRBV19; no reliable D call. Trimming shortened V by 1 base and J by 8 bases, and 11 bases separated the two germline ends. The CDR3 has 13 residues. Germline CDR1 is LNHDA and CDR2 is SQIVND (reference sequence). The CDR3 DNA is TGTGCCAGTAGTATAGGATTCGGAGTCGGCTACACCTTC. As protein: CASSIGFGVGYTF.

This clonotype was observed a single time. V and J are TRBV6-1 and TRBJ1-5, with 8 positions matching TRBD1. Germline lookup yields CDR1 MNHNS and CDR2 SASEGT. Germline trimming cut 5 bases from V and 7 bases from J; bases unmatched to any gene: 7. This CDR3 spans 14 amino acids. In DNA form, the CDR3 reads TGTGCCAGCAGTCCGGACAGGGTACGGCAGCCCCAGCATTTT. Protein: CASSPDRVRQPQHF.

This clonotype was counted ten times or more. The chain has TRBV20-1 and TRBJ1-2, with D possibly being TRBD1 (6 bases). The length of the CDR3 is 11 residues. Germline V CDR1 and CDR2: DFQATT, SNEGSKA (reference sequence). Trimming took 5 bases from V and 5 from J, leaving 9 bases between them. This CDR3 is CSASTGYGYTF. The CDR3 DNA follows: TGCAGTGCTTCAACAGGGTATGGCTACACCTTC.

Written as DNA, the CDR3 is TGTGCCAGCAGTGGCTCCTCCGGGCAGTACTTC. The encoded protein is CASSGSSGQYF. The rearrangement links TRBV12-3 or TRBV12-4 to TRBJ2-7; D is unclear. V gave up 5 bases and J gave up 9 bases, with 11 bases separating them. The CDR3 contains 11 residues.

This clonotype was seen once. This chain connects TRBV10-3 to TRBJ1-5; tentative D call: TRBD1 (6 bases). V lost 0 bases to trimming and J lost 5 bases, with 14 bases between them. CDR3 length: 16 residues. CDR1 and CDR2 from the germline V gene are ENHRY and SYGVKD. CDR3 loop: CAISESGRTDYQPQHF. CDR3 in DNA: TGTGCCATCAGTGAGTCTGGTAGGACAGACTATCAGCCCCAGCATTTT.

The chain couples TRBV6-1 to TRBJ1-3; 8 nucleotides align to TRBD1. CDR1 is MNHNS, CDR2 SASEGT, per germline. Unmatched junction bases numbered 9, after V lost 6 bases and J lost 2 bases. The CDR3 spans 16 residues. CDR3 DNA sequence: TGTGCCAGCAGGAAGGACAGGGAAGTTCCTGGAAACACCATATATTTT. As protein: CASRKDREVPGNTIYF.

The table lists this clonotype with many counts. The V call is TRBV28, the J call TRBJ2-4; 10 bases are shared with TRBD2. V was clipped by 7 bases and J by 0 bases; unmatched bases: 18. This CDR3 has 20 residues. Germline loops: CDR1 MDHEN, CDR2 SYDVKM. CDR3 in amino acids: CASNNPGLALPRLAKNIQYF. In DNA form, the CDR3 reads TGTGCCAGCAACAACCCGGGACTAGCGCTCCCTCGCCTAGCCAAAAACATTCAGTACTTC.